This T cell receptor beta chain was captured by sequencing in a study of cytomegalovirus exposure and HLA in healthy donors. General study findings and limits: TCR beta sequences reportedly predicted most subjects' HLA-A and HLA-B alleles accurately. What was likely a sequencing artifact was a cluster of highly shared sequence variants. Among immune exposure information, only CMV serostatus was available.

Only one count was recorded for this clone. Its matching antigen is unknown. Germline V gene data show CDR1 as LGHNA and CDR2 as YNFKEQ. The V end lost 1 base, the J end lost 3 bases, and 7 bases lay between the germline ends. CDR3 size: 13 residues. Primers for the PCR totalled 60 Vbeta and 13 Jbeta. TCRdb's copy holds only in-frame clones and misses some; the assay was immunoSEQ multiplex PCR. The table has 98,000 or so clones, around three quarters seen once. The genes are TRBV4-2 and TRBJ2-7; D gene uncertain. The TCR was taken from a woman between 18 and 29 years old in good health and CMV-seropositive. Sample: PBMCs. The CDR3: CASSQVGSYEQYF. The CDR3 DNA follows: TGTGCCAGCAGCCAAGTGGGCAGCTACGAGCAGTACTTC.